A selection of T cell receptor beta chains follows, all from one sample in a study of cytomegalovirus exposure and HLA in healthy donors. Generated by immunoSEQ multiplex PCR, the TCRdb table keeps only in-frame clones and is missing some. The data show some 220,000 clones, with about 88% seen just once and about 0.22% held by the top ten. The material sequenced was PBMCs. The receptors were sampled from a girl aged 2-10 years in good health and CMV-seronegative. Both conserved end residues are part of each CDR3. A D gene is named only where the DNA matches it firmly. A row's size may be missing; if present it is once, few, many or a size class.

cdr3_nt: TGTGCCAGCAGTGAAGGTCCTGACCGAGGGACCCAGTACTTC
cdr3_aa: CASSEGPDRGTQYF
j_call: TRBJ2-5
clone_size: .
v_call: TRBV2
d_call: .

cdr3_nt: TGTGCCAGCGGCAGACTAGCGCGGGACAATGAGCAGTTCTTC
cdr3_aa: CASGRLARDNEQFF
j_call: TRBJ2-1
clone_size: .
v_call: TRBV27
d_call: TRBD2

cdr3_nt: TGTGCCAGCTCACACGGGACAGGGTATGAAAAACTGTTTTTT
cdr3_aa: CASSHGTGYEKLFF
j_call: TRBJ1-4
clone_size: .
v_call: TRBV18
d_call: TRBD1

cdr3_nt: TGTGCCAGCAGCCGAGACAGGCGGAGAGGCTCCTACAATGAGCAGTTCTTC
cdr3_aa: CASSRDRRRGSYNEQFF
j_call: TRBJ2-1
clone_size: .
v_call: TRBV11-1
d_call: .

cdr3_nt: TGTGCCATCAGTGATTGGACAGGGGACTATGGCTACACCTTC
cdr3_aa: CAISDWTGDYGYTF
j_call: TRBJ1-2
clone_size: once
v_call: TRBV10-3
d_call: TRBD1

cdr3_nt: TGTGCCAGAATCAGCAATGAGCAGTTCTTC
cdr3_aa: CARISNEQFF
j_call: TRBJ2-1
clone_size: .
v_call: TRBV27
d_call: .

cdr3_nt: TGTGCCAGCAGTGAGGCACTAGCGGGAGCAATCGGGGAGCTGTTTTTT
cdr3_aa: CASSEALAGAIGELFF
j_call: TRBJ2-2
clone_size: .
v_call: TRBV25-1
d_call: TRBD2

cdr3_nt: TGTGCCAGCAGCCCAAGGGACAGGGACTATGGCTACACCTTC
cdr3_aa: CASSPRDRDYGYTF
j_call: TRBJ1-2
clone_size: once
v_call: TRBV6-5
d_call: TRBD1

cdr3_nt: TGTGCCAGCAGTACTGGGGCAGGGTATCAGCCCCAGCATTTT
cdr3_aa: CASSTGAGYQPQHF
j_call: TRBJ1-5
clone_size: .
v_call: TRBV6-5
d_call: .

cdr3_nt: TGCGCCAGCAGCTTAGGCGCCGGGACAGTCCCTCAATCAGCCGTCTATGGCTACACCTTC
cdr3_aa: CASSLGAGTVPQSAVYGYTF
j_call: TRBJ1-2
clone_size: .
v_call: TRBV5-1
d_call: TRBD1

cdr3_nt: TGTGCCAGCAGCGAAGTATCCACAGGGACGGGGGAGCAGTACTTC
cdr3_aa: CASSEVSTGTGEQYF
j_call: TRBJ2-7
clone_size: .
v_call: TRBV7-9
d_call: .

cdr3_nt: TGTGCCAGCAGCGCCGGGACTAGCCCAGGTATTCGAGAGCAGTACTTC
cdr3_aa: CASSAGTSPGIREQYF
j_call: TRBJ2-7
clone_size: once
v_call: TRBV7-9
d_call: TRBD2

cdr3_nt: TGTGCCATCACGCCCACAGGGTTCCACGAGCAGTACTTC
cdr3_aa: CAITPTGFHEQYF
j_call: TRBJ2-7
clone_size: .
v_call: TRBV10-3
d_call: .

cdr3_nt: TGCGCCAGCAGTGATCCAGGGGGCGGAAGGTACAATGAGCAGTTCTTC
cdr3_aa: CASSDPGGGRYNEQFF
j_call: TRBJ2-1
clone_size: .
v_call: TRBV10-1
d_call: TRBD1

cdr3_nt: TGTGCCAGTAGTACTACCGTCTTATACGAGCAGTACTTC
cdr3_aa: CASSTTVLYEQYF
j_call: TRBJ2-7
clone_size: once
v_call: TRBV19
d_call: .

cdr3_nt: TGTGCCAGCAGTGAACATTCCGGGACAGGGGGTTGGGAGACCCAGTACTTC
cdr3_aa: CASSEHSGTGGWETQYF
j_call: TRBJ2-5
clone_size: .
v_call: TRBV6-1
d_call: TRBD1

cdr3_nt: TGTGCCAGCAGTACAACCGGGACAACCTACGAGCAGTACTTC
cdr3_aa: CASSTTGTTYEQYF
j_call: TRBJ2-7
clone_size: .
v_call: TRBV27
d_call: .

cdr3_nt: TGTGCCAGCAGCTTCGCGGGGCCCCAAGAGACCCAGTACTTC
cdr3_aa: CASSFAGPQETQYF
j_call: TRBJ2-5
clone_size: .
v_call: TRBV7-9
d_call: .

cdr3_nt: TGCGCCAGCAGAATCCTAGCGGGGGGGTCCCCCCAAGAGACCCAGTACTTC
cdr3_aa: CASRILAGGSPQETQYF
j_call: TRBJ2-5
clone_size: .
v_call: TRBV5-1
d_call: TRBD2

cdr3_nt: TGTGCCAGCAGCTTCCCGGGACAGGGGGCTACCGGGGAGCTGTTTTTT
cdr3_aa: CASSFPGQGATGELFF
j_call: TRBJ2-2
clone_size: .
v_call: TRBV7-6
d_call: TRBD1

cdr3_nt: TGCGCCAGCAGCCAATCCGGGCCCGGGGTCTCTGGAAACACCATATATTTT
cdr3_aa: CASSQSGPGVSGNTIYF
j_call: TRBJ1-3
clone_size: once
v_call: TRBV5-1
d_call: .

cdr3_nt: TGTGCCAGCAGTTACTCGAGAGGAGGGCAGCCCCAGCATTTT
cdr3_aa: CASSYSRGGQPQHF
j_call: TRBJ1-5
clone_size: .
v_call: TRBV6-5
d_call: .

cdr3_nt: TGTGCCAGCAGCCAAGGGGGCACGAATAATTCACCCCTCCACTTT
cdr3_aa: CASSQGGTNNSPLHF
j_call: TRBJ1-6
clone_size: .
v_call: TRBV4-2
d_call: .

cdr3_nt: TGTGCCAGCAGCGCAGGGGAACCTAACTATGGCTACACCTTC
cdr3_aa: CASSAGEPNYGYTF
j_call: TRBJ1-2
clone_size: few
v_call: TRBV5-4
d_call: .

cdr3_nt: TGTGCCAGCAGCAGGACTAGCGGGGGGGCCTACGAGCAGTACTTC
cdr3_aa: CASSRTSGGAYEQYF
j_call: TRBJ2-7
clone_size: .
v_call: TRBV7-2
d_call: TRBD2

cdr3_nt: TGTGCCAGCAGCTTAGCGAGGTACAATGAGCAGTTCTTC
cdr3_aa: CASSLARYNEQFF
j_call: TRBJ2-1
clone_size: once
v_call: TRBV7-6
d_call: .

cdr3_nt: TGTGCCAGCAGTTACTCGTACGGGAACCCTGAAGCTTTCTTT
cdr3_aa: CASSYSYGNPEAFF
j_call: TRBJ1-1
clone_size: few
v_call: TRBV6-5
d_call: .

cdr3_nt: TGTGCCAGCAGCCCTCGACAGGGAGAGAACACTGAAGCTTTCTTT
cdr3_aa: CASSPRQGENTEAFF
j_call: TRBJ1-1
clone_size: once
v_call: TRBV7-3
d_call: TRBD1